This TCR beta chain derives from a study of cytomegalovirus exposure and HLA in healthy donors. Study conclusions and caveats: Among donors in an Asian-associated ancestry cluster, a later analysis reportedly found fewer N-insertions than the approximately 670-donor mean. Among TCR beta chains, those listed as cytomegalovirus-associated numbered around 180. Previously analyzed data showed that most TCR beta V segments were productive at a frequency of about 87% or about 30%.

The CDR3 has 16 residues. Remarks on this clone: The antigen remains unidentified.

Those who donated were healthy bone marrow donors. 60 Vbeta and 13 Jbeta primers were used in PCR. The protocol was immunoSEQ multiplex PCR, while the TCRdb copy is restricted to in-frame clones and leaves out a portion. Among 65,000 to 100,000 clones, 75% were seen once, and the ten largest hold roughly 2%. The receptor was isolated from a man aged 35 to 55 in good health and CMV-seronegative. The V and J genes are TRBV21-1 and TRBJ2-2; the D call TRBD1 from the table was never checked on the DNA. TRBV21-1 is a pseudogene segment. Material: PBMCs. The CDR3 DNA follows: TGTGCCAGCAGCCCCCAGGGGATGGATAACACCGGGGAGCTGTTTTTT. Protein product: CASSPQGMDNTGELFF.